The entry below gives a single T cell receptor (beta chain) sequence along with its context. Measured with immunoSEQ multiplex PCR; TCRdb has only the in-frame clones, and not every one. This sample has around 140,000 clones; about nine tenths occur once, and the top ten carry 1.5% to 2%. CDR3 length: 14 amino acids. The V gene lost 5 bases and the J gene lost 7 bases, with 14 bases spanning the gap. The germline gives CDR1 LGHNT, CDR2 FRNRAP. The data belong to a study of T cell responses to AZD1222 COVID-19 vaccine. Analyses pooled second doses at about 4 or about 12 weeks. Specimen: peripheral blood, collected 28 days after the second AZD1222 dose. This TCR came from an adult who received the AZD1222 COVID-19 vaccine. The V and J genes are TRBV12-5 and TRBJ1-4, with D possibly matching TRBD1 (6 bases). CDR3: CASGLQGYAEKLFF. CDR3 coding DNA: TGTGCTAGTGGTCTCCAGGGGTACGCTGAAAAACTGTTTTTT.